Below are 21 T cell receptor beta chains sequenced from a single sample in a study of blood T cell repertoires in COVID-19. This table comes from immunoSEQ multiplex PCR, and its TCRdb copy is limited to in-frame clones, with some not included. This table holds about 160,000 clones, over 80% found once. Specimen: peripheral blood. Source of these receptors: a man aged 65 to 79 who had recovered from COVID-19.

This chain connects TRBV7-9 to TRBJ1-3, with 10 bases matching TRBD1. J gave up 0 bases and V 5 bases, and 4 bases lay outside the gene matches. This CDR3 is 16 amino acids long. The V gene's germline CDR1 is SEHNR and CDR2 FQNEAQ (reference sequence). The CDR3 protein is CASSPGQGDSGNTIYF. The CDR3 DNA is TGTGCCAGCAGCCCCGGACAGGGGGACTCTGGAAACACCATATATTTT.

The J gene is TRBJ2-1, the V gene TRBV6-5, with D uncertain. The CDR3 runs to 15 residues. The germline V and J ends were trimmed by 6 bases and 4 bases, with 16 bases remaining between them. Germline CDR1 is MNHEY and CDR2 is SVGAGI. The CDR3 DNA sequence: TGTGCCAGCAGACGCTCCCCCCCGAGGTACAATGAGCAGTTCTTC. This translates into CASRRSPPRYNEQFF.

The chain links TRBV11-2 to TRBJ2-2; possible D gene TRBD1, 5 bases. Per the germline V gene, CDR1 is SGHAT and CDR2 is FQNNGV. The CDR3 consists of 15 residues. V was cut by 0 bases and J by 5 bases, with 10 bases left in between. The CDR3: CASSLDLGRTGELFF. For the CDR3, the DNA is TGTGCCAGCAGCTTAGATCTGGGGCGGACCGGGGAGCTGTTTTTT.

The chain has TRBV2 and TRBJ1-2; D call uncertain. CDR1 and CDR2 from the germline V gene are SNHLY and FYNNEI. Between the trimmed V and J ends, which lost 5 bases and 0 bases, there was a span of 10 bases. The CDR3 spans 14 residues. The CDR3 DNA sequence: TGTGCCAGCAGTAGCGCGGGCGCTAACTATGGCTACACCTTC. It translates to CASSSAGANYGYTF.

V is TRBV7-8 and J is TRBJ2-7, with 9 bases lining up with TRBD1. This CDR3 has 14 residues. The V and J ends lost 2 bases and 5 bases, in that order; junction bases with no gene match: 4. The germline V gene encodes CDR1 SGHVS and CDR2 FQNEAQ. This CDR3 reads CASSLPGQGDEQYF. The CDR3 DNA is TGTGCCAGCAGCTTACCGGGACAGGGCGACGAGCAGTACTTC.

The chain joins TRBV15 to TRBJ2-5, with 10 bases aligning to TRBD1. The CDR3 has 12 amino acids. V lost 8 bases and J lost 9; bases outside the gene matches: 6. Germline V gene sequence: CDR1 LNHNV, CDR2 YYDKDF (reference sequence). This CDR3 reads CATGGQGTSQYF. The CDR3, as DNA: TGTGCCACCGGGGGACAGGGGACGTCCCAGTACTTC.

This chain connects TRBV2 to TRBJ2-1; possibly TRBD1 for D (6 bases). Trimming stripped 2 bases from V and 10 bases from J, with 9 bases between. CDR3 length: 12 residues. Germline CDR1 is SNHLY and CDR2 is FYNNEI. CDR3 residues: CASSERGTEQFF. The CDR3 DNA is TGTGCCAGCAGTGAAAGGGGGACAGAGCAGTTCTTC.

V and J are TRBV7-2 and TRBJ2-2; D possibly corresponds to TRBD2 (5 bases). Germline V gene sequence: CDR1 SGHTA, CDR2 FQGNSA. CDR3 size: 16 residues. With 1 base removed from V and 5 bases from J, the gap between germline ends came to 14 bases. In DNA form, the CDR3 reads TGTGCCAGCAGCTTAGAAGGGAGTCTCCTTACCGGGGAGCTGTTTTTT. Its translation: CASSLEGSLLTGELFF. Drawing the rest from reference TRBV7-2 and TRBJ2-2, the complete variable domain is GAGVSQSPSNKVTEKGKDVELRCDPISGHTALYWYRQSLGQGLEFLIYFQGNSAPDKSGLPSDRFSAERTGGSVSTLTIQRTQQEDSAVYLCASSLEGSLLTGELFFGEGSRLTVL.

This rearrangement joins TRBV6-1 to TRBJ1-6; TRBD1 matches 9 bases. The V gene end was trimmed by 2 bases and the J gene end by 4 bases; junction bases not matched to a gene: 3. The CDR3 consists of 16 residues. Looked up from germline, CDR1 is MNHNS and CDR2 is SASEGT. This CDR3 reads CASSELGQGYNSPLHF. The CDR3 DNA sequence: TGTGCCAGCAGTGAACTGGGACAGGGTTATAATTCACCCCTCCACTTT.

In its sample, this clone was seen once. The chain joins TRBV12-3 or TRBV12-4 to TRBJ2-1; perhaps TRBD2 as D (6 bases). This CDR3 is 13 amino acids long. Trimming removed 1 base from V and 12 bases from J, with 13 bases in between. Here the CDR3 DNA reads TGTGCCAGCAGTTTAGGTGCGGGGTCTGGGCAGTTCTTC. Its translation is CASSLGAGSGQFF.

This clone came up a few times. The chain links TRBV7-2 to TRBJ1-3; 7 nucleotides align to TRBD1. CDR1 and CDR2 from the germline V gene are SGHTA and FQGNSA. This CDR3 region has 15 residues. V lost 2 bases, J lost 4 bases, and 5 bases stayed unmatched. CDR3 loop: CASSLQGGGGNTIYF. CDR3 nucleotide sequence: TGTGCCAGCAGCTTACAGGGGGGCGGCGGAAACACCATATATTTT.

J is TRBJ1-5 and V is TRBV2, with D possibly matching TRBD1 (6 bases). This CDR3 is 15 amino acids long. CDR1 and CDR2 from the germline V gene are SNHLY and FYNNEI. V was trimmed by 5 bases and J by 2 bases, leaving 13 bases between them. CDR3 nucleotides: TGTGCCAGCAGTTTAATGGGGGCCCGCAATCAGCCCCAGCATTTT. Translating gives CASSLMGARNQPQHF.

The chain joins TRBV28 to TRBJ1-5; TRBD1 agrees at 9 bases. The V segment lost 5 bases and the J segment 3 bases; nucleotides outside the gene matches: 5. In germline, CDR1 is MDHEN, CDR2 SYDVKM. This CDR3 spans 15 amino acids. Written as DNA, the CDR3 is TGTGCCAGCAGTACGGGACAGGGCGTCAATCAGCCCCAGCATTTT. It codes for CASSTGQGVNQPQHF.

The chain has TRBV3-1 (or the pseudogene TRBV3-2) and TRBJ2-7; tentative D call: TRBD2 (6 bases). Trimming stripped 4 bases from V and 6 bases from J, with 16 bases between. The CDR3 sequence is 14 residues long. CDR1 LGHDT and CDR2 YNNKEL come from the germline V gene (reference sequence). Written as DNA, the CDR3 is TGTGCCAGCAGCCGGGACTCCTTGGCGCCCGAGCAGTACTTC. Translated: CASSRDSLAPEQYF.

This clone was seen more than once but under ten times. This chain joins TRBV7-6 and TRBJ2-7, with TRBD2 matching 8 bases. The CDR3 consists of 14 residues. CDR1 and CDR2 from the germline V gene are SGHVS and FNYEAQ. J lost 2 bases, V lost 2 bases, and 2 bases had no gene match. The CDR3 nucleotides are TGTGCCAGCAGCTTATTAGCGGGACCCTACGAGCAGTACTTC. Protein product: CASSLLAGPYEQYF.

The CDR3 loop is CASSQATDTQYF. DNA for the CDR3: TGTGCCAGCAGCCAAGCTACAGATACGCAGTATTTT. The chain carries TRBV3-1 (or the pseudogene TRBV3-2) and TRBJ2-3; no clear D gene. V was pared by 1 base and J by 3 bases, with 2 bases between. Germline V lookup: CDR1 LGHDT, CDR2 YNNKEL (reference sequence). This CDR3 is 12 amino acids long.

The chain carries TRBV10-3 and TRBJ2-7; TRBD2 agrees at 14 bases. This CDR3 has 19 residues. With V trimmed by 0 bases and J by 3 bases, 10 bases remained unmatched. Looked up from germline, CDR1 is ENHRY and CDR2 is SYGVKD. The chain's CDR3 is CAISESPTSGRAANYEQYF. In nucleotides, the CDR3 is TGTGCCATCAGTGAGTCCCCGACTAGCGGGAGGGCCGCAAACTACGAGCAGTACTTC.

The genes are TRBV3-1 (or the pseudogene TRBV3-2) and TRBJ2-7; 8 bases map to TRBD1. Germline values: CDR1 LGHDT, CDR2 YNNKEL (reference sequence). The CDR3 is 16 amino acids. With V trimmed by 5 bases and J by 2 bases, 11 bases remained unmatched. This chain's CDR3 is CASSFGHRGSPYEQYF. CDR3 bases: TGTGCCAGCAGCTTTGGGCACAGGGGGTCCCCCTACGAGCAGTACTTC.

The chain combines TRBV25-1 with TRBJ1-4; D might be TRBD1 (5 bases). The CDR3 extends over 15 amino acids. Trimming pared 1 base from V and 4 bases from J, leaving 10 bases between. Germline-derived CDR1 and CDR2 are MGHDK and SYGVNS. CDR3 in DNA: TGTGCCAGCAGTGAATTTTCGGGGGGTAATGAAAAACTGTTTTTT. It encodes CASSEFSGGNEKLFF.

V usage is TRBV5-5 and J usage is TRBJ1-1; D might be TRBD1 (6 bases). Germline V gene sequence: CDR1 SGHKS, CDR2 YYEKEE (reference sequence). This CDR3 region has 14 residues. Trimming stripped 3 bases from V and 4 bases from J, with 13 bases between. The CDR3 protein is CASSSRGGGTEAFF. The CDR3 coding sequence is TGTGCCAGCAGCTCCAGGGGCGGGGGCACTGAAGCTTTCTTT. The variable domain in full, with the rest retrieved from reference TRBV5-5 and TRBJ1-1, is DAGVTQSPTHLIKTRGQQVTLRCSPISGHKSVSWYQQVLGQGPQFIFQYYEKEERGRGNFPDRFSARQFPNYSSELNVNALLLGDSALYLCASSSRGGGTEAFFGQGTRLTVV.

The CDR3, as DNA: TGTGCCAGCAGCTCCCGGGACAGGGGAAACACCGGGGAGCTGTTTTTT. This codes for CASSSRDRGNTGELFF. The chain is built from TRBV5-4 and TRBJ2-2; 10 nucleotides align to TRBD1. Unmatched junction bases numbered 4, after V lost 3 bases and J lost 2 bases. The CDR3 totals 16 residues. Germline loops: CDR1 SGHNT, CDR2 YYREEE (reference sequence).